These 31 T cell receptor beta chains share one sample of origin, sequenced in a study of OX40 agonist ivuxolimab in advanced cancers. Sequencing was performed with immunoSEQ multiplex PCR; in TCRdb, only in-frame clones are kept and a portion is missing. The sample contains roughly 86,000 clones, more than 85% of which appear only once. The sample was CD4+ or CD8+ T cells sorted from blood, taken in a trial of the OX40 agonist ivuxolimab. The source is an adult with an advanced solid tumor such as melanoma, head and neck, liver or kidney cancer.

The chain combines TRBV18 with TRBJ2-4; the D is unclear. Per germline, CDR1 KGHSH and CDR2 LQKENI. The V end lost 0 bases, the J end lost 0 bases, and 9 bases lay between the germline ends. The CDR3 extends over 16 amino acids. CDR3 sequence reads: CASSPPSIGAKNIQYF. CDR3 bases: TGTGCCAGCTCACCACCGTCCATTGGAGCCAAAAACATTCAGTACTTC.

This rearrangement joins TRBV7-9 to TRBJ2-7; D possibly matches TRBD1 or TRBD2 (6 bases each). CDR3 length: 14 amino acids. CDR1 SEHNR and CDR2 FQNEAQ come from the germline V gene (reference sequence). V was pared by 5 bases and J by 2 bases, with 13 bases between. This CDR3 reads CASSAGGGPYEQYF. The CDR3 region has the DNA TGTGCCAGCAGCGCAGGAGGGGGACCCTACGAGCAGTACTTC.

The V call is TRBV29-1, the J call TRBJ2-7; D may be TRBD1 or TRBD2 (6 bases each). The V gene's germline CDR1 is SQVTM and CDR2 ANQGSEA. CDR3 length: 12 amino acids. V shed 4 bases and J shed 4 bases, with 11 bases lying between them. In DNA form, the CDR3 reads TGCAGCGTTGTAGAGGGGGGTTACGAGCAGTACTTC. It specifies CSVVEGGYEQYF.

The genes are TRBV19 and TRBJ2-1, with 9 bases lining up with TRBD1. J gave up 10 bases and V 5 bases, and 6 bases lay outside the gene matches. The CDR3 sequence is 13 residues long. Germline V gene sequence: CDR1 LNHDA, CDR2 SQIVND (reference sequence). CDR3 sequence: CASSAGTGREQFF. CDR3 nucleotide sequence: TGTGCCAGTAGTGCCGGGACAGGGCGGGAGCAGTTCTTC.

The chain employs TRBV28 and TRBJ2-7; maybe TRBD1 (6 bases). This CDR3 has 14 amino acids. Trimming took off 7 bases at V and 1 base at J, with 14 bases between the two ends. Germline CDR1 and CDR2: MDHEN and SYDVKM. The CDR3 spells CASISGTSSYEQYF. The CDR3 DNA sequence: TGTGCCAGCATTTCGGGGACATCGTCCTACGAGCAGTACTTC.

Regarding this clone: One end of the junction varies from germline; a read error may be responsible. The CDR3 DNA is TGTGCCAGCAGCTTATTTTGGACTAGCGGGATACTCTCCTACAATGAGCAGTTCTTC. Amino acid sequence: CASSLFWTSGILSYNEQFF. The chain recombines TRBV27 with TRBJ2-1, with 12 bases aligning to TRBD2. CDR3 length equals 19 residues. Germline V gene data show CDR1 as MNHEY and CDR2 as SMNVEV (reference sequence).

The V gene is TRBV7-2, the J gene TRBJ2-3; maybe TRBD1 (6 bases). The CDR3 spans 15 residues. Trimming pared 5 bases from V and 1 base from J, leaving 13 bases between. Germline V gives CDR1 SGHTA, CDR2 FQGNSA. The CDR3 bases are TGTGCCAGCAGCCGAGGGGGAGTACGCACAGATACGCAGTATTTT. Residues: CASSRGGVRTDTQYF. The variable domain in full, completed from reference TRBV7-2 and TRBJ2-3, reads GAGVSQSPSNKVTEKGKDVELRCDPISGHTALYWYRQSLGQGLEFLIYFQGNSAPDKSGLPSDRFSAERTGGSVSTLTIQRTQQEDSAVYLCASSRGGVRTDTQYFGPGTRLTVL.

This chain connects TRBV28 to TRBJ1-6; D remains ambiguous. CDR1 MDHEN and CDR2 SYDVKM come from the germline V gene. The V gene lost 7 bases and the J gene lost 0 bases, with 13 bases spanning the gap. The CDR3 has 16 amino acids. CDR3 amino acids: CASTDTLSSYNSPLHF. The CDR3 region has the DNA TGTGCCAGCACCGATACTCTAAGCTCCTATAATTCACCCCTCCACTTT.

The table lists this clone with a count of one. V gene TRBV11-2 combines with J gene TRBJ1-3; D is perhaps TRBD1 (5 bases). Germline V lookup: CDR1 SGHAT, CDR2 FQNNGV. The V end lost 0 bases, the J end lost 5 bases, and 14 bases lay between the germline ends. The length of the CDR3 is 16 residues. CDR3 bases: TGTGCCAGCAGCTTAGATCAGGTCAGGGCACGAAACACCATATATTTT. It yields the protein CASSLDQVRARNTIYF.

The DNA for the CDR3 is TGCGCCAGCAGCTTGGGGTGGGGGACCTACGAGCAGTACTTC. Amino acids: CASSLGWGTYEQYF. V gene TRBV5-1 combines with J gene TRBJ2-7, with D possibly being TRBD1 or TRBD2 (5 bases each). The V and J ends lost 0 bases and 2 bases respectively, with 9 bases between them. CDR1 and CDR2 (germline): SGHRS, YFSETQ. The CDR3 is 14 residues long.

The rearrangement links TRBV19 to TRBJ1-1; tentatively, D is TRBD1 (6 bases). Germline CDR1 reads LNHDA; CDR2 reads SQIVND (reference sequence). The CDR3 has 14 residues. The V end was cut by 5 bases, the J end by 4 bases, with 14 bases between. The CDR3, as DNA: TGTGCCAGTAGTGAAACAGGGCGTAGCACTGAAGCTTTCTTT. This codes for CASSETGRSTEAFF.

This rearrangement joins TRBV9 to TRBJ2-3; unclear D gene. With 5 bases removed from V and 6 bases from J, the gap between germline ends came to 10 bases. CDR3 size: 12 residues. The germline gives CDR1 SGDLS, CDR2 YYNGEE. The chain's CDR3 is CASRSLWDTQYF. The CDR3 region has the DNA TGTGCCAGCAGATCCCTTTGGGATACGCAGTATTTT.

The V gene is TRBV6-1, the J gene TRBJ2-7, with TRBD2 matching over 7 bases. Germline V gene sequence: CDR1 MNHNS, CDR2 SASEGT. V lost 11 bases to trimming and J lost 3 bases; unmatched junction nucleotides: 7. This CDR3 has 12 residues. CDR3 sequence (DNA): TGTGCCCTCCTGGGGGGGGTCTACGAGCAGTACTTC. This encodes CALLGGVYEQYF.

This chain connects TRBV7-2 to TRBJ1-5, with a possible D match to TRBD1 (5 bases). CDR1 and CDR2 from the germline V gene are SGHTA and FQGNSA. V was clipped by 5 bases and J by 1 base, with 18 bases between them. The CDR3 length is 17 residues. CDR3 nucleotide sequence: TGTGCCAGCAGCCCGCGACAGACCATGTGGAGCAATCAGCCCCAGCATTTT. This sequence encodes CASSPRQTMWSNQPQHF. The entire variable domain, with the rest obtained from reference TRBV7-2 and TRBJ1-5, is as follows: GAGVSQSPSNKVTEKGKDVELRCDPISGHTALYWYRQSLGQGLEFLIYFQGNSAPDKSGLPSDRFSAERTGGSVSTLTIQRTQQEDSAVYLCASSPRQTMWSNQPQHFGDGTRLSIL.

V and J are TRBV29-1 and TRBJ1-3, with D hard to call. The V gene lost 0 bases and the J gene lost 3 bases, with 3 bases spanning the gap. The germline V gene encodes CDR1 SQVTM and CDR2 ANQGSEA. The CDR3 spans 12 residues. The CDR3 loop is CSVEEVGNTIYF. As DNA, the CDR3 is TGCAGCGTTGAAGAGGTTGGAAACACCATATATTTT.

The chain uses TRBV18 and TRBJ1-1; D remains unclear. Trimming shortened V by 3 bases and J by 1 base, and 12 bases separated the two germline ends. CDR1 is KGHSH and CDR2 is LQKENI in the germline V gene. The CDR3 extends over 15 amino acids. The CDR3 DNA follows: TGTGCCAGCTCACCCCTTTTGGGGTGGAACACTGAAGCTTTCTTT. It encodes CASSPLLGWNTEAFF.

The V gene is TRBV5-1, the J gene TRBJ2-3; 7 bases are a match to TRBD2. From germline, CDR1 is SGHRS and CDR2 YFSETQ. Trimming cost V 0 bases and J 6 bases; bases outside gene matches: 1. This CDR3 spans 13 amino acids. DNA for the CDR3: TGCGCCAGCAGCTTGGGCGGGAGCGATACGCAGTATTTT. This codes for CASSLGGSDTQYF.

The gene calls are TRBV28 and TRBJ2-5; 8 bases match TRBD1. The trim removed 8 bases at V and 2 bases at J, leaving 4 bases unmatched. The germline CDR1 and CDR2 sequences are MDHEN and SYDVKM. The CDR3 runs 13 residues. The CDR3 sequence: CASRTGGQETQYF. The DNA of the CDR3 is TGTGCCAGCCGCACAGGGGGGCAAGAGACCCAGTACTTC.

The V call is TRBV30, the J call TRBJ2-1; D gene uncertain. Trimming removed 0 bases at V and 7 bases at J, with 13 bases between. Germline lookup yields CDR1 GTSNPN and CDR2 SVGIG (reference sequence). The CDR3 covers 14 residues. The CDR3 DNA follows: TGTGCCTGGAGTGTAGGGATCATGAGAAATGAGCAGTTCTTC. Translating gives CAWSVGIMRNEQFF.

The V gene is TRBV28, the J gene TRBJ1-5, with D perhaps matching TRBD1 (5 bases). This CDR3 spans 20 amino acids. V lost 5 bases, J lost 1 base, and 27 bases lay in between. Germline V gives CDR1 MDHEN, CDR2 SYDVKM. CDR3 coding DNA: TGTGCCAGCAGTCCCCCAAGTGGGACCGACGTCTGGAGGAGCAATCAGCCCCAGCATTTT. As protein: CASSPPSGTDVWRSNQPQHF. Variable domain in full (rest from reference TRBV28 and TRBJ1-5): DVKVTQSSRYLVKRTGEKVFLECVQDMDHENMFWYRQDPGLGLRLIYFSYDVKMKEKGDIPEGYSVSREKKERFSLILESASTNQTSMYLCASSPPSGTDVWRSNQPQHFGDGTRLSIL.

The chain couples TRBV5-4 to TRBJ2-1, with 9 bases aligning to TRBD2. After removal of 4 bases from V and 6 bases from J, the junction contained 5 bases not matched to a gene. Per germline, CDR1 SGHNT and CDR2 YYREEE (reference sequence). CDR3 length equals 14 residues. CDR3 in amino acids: CASSPGTSINEQFF. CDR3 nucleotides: TGTGCCAGCAGCCCCGGGACTAGCATCAATGAGCAGTTCTTC.

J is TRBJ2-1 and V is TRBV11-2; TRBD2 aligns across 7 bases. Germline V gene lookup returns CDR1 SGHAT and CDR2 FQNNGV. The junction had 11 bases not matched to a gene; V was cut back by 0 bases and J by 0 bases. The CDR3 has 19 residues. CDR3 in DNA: TGTGCCAGCAGCTTAGACCGCAATAGCGGGCGACACTCCTACAATGAGCAGTTCTTC. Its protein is CASSLDRNSGRHSYNEQFF.

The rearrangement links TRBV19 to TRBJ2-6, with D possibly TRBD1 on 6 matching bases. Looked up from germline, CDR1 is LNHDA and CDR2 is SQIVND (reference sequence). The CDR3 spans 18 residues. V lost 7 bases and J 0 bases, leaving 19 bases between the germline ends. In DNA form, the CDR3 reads TGTGCCAGTACTTCACAGGGCAGATTAACCTCTGGGGCCAACGTCCTGACTTTC. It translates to CASTSQGRLTSGANVLTF.

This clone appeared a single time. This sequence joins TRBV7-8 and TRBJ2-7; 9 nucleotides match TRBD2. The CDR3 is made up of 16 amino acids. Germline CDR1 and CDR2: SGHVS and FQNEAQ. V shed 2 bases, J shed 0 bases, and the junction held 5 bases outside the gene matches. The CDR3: CASSLFLAGNSYEQYF. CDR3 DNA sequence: TGTGCCAGCAGCTTATTTCTAGCGGGAAACTCCTACGAGCAGTACTTC.

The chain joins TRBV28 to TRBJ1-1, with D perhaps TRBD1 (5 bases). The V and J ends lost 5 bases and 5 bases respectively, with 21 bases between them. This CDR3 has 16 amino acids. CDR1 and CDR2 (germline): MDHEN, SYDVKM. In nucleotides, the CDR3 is TGTGCCAGCAGTCCCGGGACGGGGATTTTAATGACTGAAGCTTTCTTT. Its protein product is CASSPGTGILMTEAFF.

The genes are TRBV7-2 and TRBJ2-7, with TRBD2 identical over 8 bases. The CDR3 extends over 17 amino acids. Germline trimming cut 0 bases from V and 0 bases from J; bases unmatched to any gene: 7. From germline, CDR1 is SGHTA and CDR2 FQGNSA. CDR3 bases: TGTGCCAGCAGCTTAGCTTTTAGCGGGACGTACTCCTACGAGCAGTACTTC. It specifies CASSLAFSGTYSYEQYF.

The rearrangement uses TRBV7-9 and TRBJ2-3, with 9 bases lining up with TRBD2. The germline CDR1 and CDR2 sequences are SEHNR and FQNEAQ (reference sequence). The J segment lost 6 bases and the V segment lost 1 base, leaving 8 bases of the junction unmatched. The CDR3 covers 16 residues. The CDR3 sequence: CASSLDAAGGRDTQYF. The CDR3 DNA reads TGTGCCAGCAGCTTAGACGCGGCGGGAGGGAGGGATACGCAGTATTTT. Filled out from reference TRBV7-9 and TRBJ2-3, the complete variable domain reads DTGVSQNPRHKITKRGQNVTFRCDPISEHNRLYWYRQTLGQGPEFLTYFQNEAQLEKSRLLSDRFSAERPKGSFSTLEIQRTEQGDSAMYLCASSLDAAGGRDTQYFGPGTRLTVL.

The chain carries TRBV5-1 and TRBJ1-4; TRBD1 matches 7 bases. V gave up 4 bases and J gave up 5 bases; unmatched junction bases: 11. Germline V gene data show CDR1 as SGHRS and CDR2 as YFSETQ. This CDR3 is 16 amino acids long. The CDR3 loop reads CASSPQSGTENEKLFF. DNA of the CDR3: TGCGCCAGCAGCCCTCAATCCGGGACAGAAAATGAAAAACTGTTTTTT.

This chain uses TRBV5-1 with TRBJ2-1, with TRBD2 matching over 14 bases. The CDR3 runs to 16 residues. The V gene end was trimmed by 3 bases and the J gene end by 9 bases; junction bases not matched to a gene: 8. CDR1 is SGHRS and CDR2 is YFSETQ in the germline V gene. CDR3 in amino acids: CASSSGPGLAGVEQFF. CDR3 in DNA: TGCGCCAGCAGCTCGGGACCGGGACTAGCGGGAGTTGAGCAGTTCTTC.

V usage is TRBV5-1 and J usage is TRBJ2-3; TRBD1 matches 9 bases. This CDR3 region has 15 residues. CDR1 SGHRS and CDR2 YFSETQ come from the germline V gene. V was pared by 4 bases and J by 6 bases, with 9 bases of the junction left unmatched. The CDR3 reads CASSRDRVDLDTQYF. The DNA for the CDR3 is TGCGCCAGCAGCAGGGACAGGGTGGACCTCGATACGCAGTATTTT.

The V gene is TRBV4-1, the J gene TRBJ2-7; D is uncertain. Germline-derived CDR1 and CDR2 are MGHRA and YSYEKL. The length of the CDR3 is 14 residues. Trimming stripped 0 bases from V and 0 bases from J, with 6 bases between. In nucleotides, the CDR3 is TGCGCCAGCAGCCAAGAATTCGACTCCTACGAGCAGTACTTC. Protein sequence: CASSQEFDSYEQYF.